A single sample is the source of the 24 T cell receptor beta chains below, sequenced in a study of identical twins. TCRdb redid the calling of the 5' RACE reads with MiXCR, one entry per CDR3 protein. Here the sample spans 550,000 to 700,000 distinct CDR3 sequences, 9.6% being singletons. These same data were also listed under a study on yellow fever vaccine responses in identical twins.

Material: PBMCs. The receptors shown here come from a woman under 30 in good health.

In this sample, this clonotype turned up many times. J is TRBJ2-5 and V is TRBV24-1; 8 nucleotides line up with TRBD2. CDR3 length: 13 residues. Trimming cost V 7 bases and J 3 bases; bases outside gene matches: 3. The germline CDR1 and CDR2 sequences are KGHDR and SFDVKD. DNA of the CDR3: TGTGCCACCAGAGTTAGCGGGGAAGAGACCCAGTACTTC. Amino acid sequence: CATRVSGEETQYF.

The sample holds a few counts of this clonotype. The chain joins TRBV7-2 to TRBJ2-5; perhaps TRBD1 as D (6 bases). Trimming removed 4 bases from V and 2 bases from J, with 14 bases in between. Per the germline V gene, CDR1 is SGHTA and CDR2 is FQGNSA. The CDR3 is 15 residues long. CDR3 protein: CASSSGRTAQETQYF. In nucleotides, the CDR3 is TGTGCCAGCAGCTCGGGAAGGACAGCTCAAGAGACCCAGTACTTC.

This clonotype has ten or more counts. This chain joins TRBV5-1 and TRBJ2-5; 8 nucleotides match TRBD2. The CDR3 totals 15 residues. CDR1 and CDR2 (germline): SGHRS, YFSETQ. J lost 5 bases, V lost 0 bases, and 6 bases had no gene match. CDR3 loop: CASSLDFREGETQYF. CDR3 DNA sequence: TGCGCCAGCAGCTTGGATTTCCGGGAGGGGGAGACCCAGTACTTC.

At least ten counts were recorded for this clonotype. The rearrangement joins TRBV7-9 to TRBJ1-1; no clear D. Germline CDR1 SEHNR, CDR2 FQNEAQ (reference sequence). The CDR3 is 12 residues long. V lost 5 bases and J lost 8, with 12 bases in between. CDR3 sequence: CASSQTSLEAFF. The CDR3 region has the DNA TGTGCCAGCAGCCAAACCTCATTAGAAGCTTTCTTT. The entire variable domain, with the rest obtained from reference TRBV7-9 and TRBJ1-1, is as follows: DTGVSQNPRHKITKRGQNVTFRCDPISEHNRLYWYRQTLGQGPEFLTYFQNEAQLEKSRLLSDRFSAERPKGSFSTLEIQRTEQGDSAMYLCASSQTSLEAFFGQGTRLTVV.

The rearrangement links TRBV9 to TRBJ2-3; 9 nucleotides align to TRBD2. CDR1 and CDR2 from the germline V gene are SGDLS and YYNGEE. Unmatched junction bases numbered 9, after V lost 5 bases and J lost 5 bases. The CDR3 is 15 residues long. The CDR3 sequence: CASSDSSGVIDTQYF. The CDR3 nucleotides are TGTGCCAGCAGTGATTCTAGCGGGGTAATAGATACGCAGTATTTT.

This clonotype was recorded many times. This chain joins TRBV5-1 and TRBJ2-5, with D perhaps matching TRBD2 (6 bases). Germline CDR1 is SGHRS and CDR2 is YFSETQ. The V gene lost 3 bases and the J gene lost 9 bases, with 15 bases spanning the gap. The CDR3 runs to 13 residues. CDR3 DNA: TGCGCCAGCAGCTCTTTAGGGGAGGCGGCCCAGTACTTC. It translates to CASSSLGEAAQYF.

The rearrangement joins TRBV10-2 to TRBJ2-7; the D gene could be TRBD1 or TRBD2 (5 bases each). Looked up from germline, CDR1 is WSHSY and CDR2 is SAAADI. V dropped 3 bases and J dropped 1 base, with 16 bases sitting between them. The CDR3 runs to 16 residues. Here the CDR3 reads CASSDRGRRISYEQYF. The CDR3 region has the DNA TGCGCCAGCAGTGACCGGGGACGAAGAATATCCTACGAGCAGTACTTC.

This clonotype was seen many times. V is TRBV28 and J is TRBJ2-7, with D uncertain. This CDR3 has 15 amino acids. Germline lookup yields CDR1 MDHEN and CDR2 SYDVKM. The ends were cut back, 4 bases at V and 1 base at J, with 14 bases in the middle. CDR3 in amino acids: CASSWGPPRSYEQYF. Here the CDR3 DNA reads TGTGCCAGCAGTTGGGGTCCGCCGAGGTCCTACGAGCAGTACTTC.

V is TRBV28 and J is TRBJ2-7; perhaps D is TRBD1 or TRBD2 (5 bases each). The CDR3 loop spans 13 amino acids. V lost 4 bases and J lost 1, with 8 bases in between. Germline CDR1 reads MDHEN; CDR2 reads SYDVKM. The CDR3 sequence: CASSWWGSYEQYF. The CDR3, as DNA: TGTGCCAGCAGTTGGTGGGGGTCCTACGAGCAGTACTTC.

This clonotype appeared a few times. The CDR3 reads CASTPQGPNYEQYF. As DNA, the CDR3 is TGTGCCAGCACCCCACAGGGGCCAAACTACGAGCAGTACTTC. The V and J genes are TRBV11-2 and TRBJ2-7; 7 nucleotides align to TRBD1. Germline CDR1 is SGHAT and CDR2 is FQNNGV. The CDR3 has 14 residues. V shed 7 bases, J shed 3 bases, and the junction held 9 bases outside the gene matches.

This clonotype was found many times. J is TRBJ1-1 and V is TRBV5-1; D remains ambiguous. V shed 6 bases and J shed 0 bases, with 9 bases lying between them. The germline V gene has CDR1 SGHRS and CDR2 YFSETQ. There are 13 residues in the CDR3. The CDR3: CASKGKLNTEAFF. As DNA, the CDR3 is TGCGCCAGCAAGGGCAAGTTGAACACTGAAGCTTTCTTT.

This clonotype appeared many times. The J gene is TRBJ1-6, the V gene TRBV12-3 or TRBV12-4, with D perhaps TRBD1 (5 bases). CDR3 length: 14 residues. V was clipped by 3 bases and J by 3 bases, with 6 bases between them. CDR3: CASSFGGYNSPLHF. CDR3 nucleotide sequence: TGTGCCAGCAGTTTCGGGGGCTATAATTCACCCCTCCACTTT.

This clonotype was counted ten times or more. The chain uses TRBV24-1 and TRBJ1-5; D is uncertain. The germline V gene encodes CDR1 KGHDR and CDR2 SFDVKD. The CDR3 extends over 16 amino acids. The V end lost 2 bases, the J end lost 0 bases, and 10 bases lay between the germline ends. CDR3 region: CATSDSAGDSNQPQHF. DNA of the CDR3: TGTGCCACCAGTGATTCGGCAGGAGATAGCAATCAGCCCCAGCATTTT.

This clonotype has only a few counts. The rearrangement joins TRBV7-9 to TRBJ1-1; D gene unclear. The V gene lost 2 bases and the J gene lost 3 bases, with 19 bases spanning the gap. This CDR3 comprises 17 residues. Germline values: CDR1 SEHNR, CDR2 FQNEAQ (reference sequence). This chain's CDR3 is CASSLFRGPYPDTEAFF. CDR3 bases: TGTGCCAGCAGCTTATTCCGGGGTCCTTACCCCGACACTGAAGCTTTCTTT. The full variable domain, completed using reference TRBV7-9 and TRBJ1-1, is DTGVSQNPRHKITKRGQNVTFRCDPISEHNRLYWYRQTLGQGPEFLTYFQNEAQLEKSRLLSDRFSAERPKGSFSTLEIQRTEQGDSAMYLCASSLFRGPYPDTEAFFGQGTRLTVV.

The chain is built from TRBV27 and TRBJ1-1; D gene uncertain. Germline-derived CDR1 and CDR2 are MNHEY and SMNVEV (reference sequence). The CDR3 has 11 amino acids. With 4 bases removed from V and 8 bases from J, the gap between germline ends came to 8 bases. In DNA, the CDR3 is TGTGCCAGCAGTTACGGAAACGAAGCTTTCTTT. Translation: CASSYGNEAFF.

In this sample, this clonotype turned up a few times. This chain connects TRBV30 to TRBJ1-1; no reliable D call. V lost 3 bases and J 3 bases, leaving 8 bases between the germline ends. The V gene's germline CDR1 is GTSNPN and CDR2 SVGIG (reference sequence). The CDR3 contains 12 residues. CDR3 sequence: CAWRPQDTEAFF. The CDR3 DNA reads TGTGCCTGGAGGCCGCAAGACACTGAAGCTTTCTTT.

Here the CDR3 reads CAISKGGGQETQYF. CDR3 DNA: TGTGCCATCAGTAAAGGGGGTGGGCAAGAGACCCAGTACTTC. The J gene is TRBJ2-5, the V gene TRBV10-3; D is perhaps TRBD1 (6 bases). The CDR3 has 14 residues. CDR1 and CDR2 (germline): ENHRY, SYGVKD. Trimming shortened V by 5 bases and J by 2 bases, and 12 bases separated the two germline ends.

This clonotype has only a few counts. The chain has TRBV4-1 and TRBJ2-5; D gene ambiguous. Germline V gives CDR1 MGHRA, CDR2 YSYEKL. This CDR3 spans 15 amino acids. V lost 2 bases and J lost 0, with 10 bases in between. The CDR3 DNA reads TGCGCCAGCAGCCAAACACCACCGTACCAAGAGACCCAGTACTTC. Encoded protein: CASSQTPPYQETQYF.

This clonotype was counted only a few times. V usage is TRBV12-3 or TRBV12-4 and J usage is TRBJ2-7, with 8 bases lining up with TRBD1. Trimming cost V 4 bases and J 5 bases; bases outside gene matches: 13. The CDR3 has 16 residues. The chain's CDR3 is CASSSPPDRVVDEQYF. The CDR3 DNA reads TGTGCCAGCAGTTCCCCCCCGGACAGGGTCGTGGACGAGCAGTACTTC.

This clonotype was counted between two and nine times. V is TRBV7-2 and J is TRBJ2-7; D remains unclear. The CDR3 runs 14 residues. CDR1 is SGHTA and CDR2 is FQGNSA in the germline V gene. V was clipped by 6 bases and J by 0 bases, with 12 bases between them. The CDR3 DNA is TGTGCCAGCAGTCCGGACGCGATCTCCTACGAGCAGTACTTC. This translates into CASSPDAISYEQYF.

This clonotype appeared a few times. This rearrangement joins TRBV6-1 to TRBJ2-7; D may be TRBD1 (6 bases). The germline V gene encodes CDR1 MNHNS and CDR2 SASEGT. V lost 8 bases and J lost 2, with 16 bases in between. This CDR3 is built from 14 residues. CDR3 protein: CASETRTVTYEQYF. Written as DNA, the CDR3 is TGTGCCAGCGAAACCCGGACAGTTACCTACGAGCAGTACTTC.

The V call is TRBV20-1, the J call TRBJ1-2; tentatively, D is TRBD1 (5 bases). This CDR3 contains 15 residues. V lost 6 bases and J lost 5, with 22 bases in between. Per germline, CDR1 DFQATT and CDR2 SNEGSKA (reference sequence). The CDR3 sequence is CSATPLDRSTYGYTF. The DNA of the CDR3 is TGCAGTGCCACCCCACTCGACAGATCTACGTATGGCTACACCTTC.

This clonotype has just a few counts. J is TRBJ2-5 and V is TRBV15, with TRBD1 identical over 7 bases. Germline V gene data show CDR1 as LNHNV and CDR2 as YYDKDF (reference sequence). V lost 6 bases to trimming and J lost 7 bases; unmatched junction nucleotides: 23. The CDR3 has 18 amino acids. The CDR3 is CATRGGRGRGPQVGTQYF. As DNA, the CDR3 is TGTGCCACCAGAGGGGGAAGGGGAAGGGGGCCTCAGGTGGGGACCCAGTACTTC.

This clonotype showed up many times. V is TRBV7-2 and J is TRBJ2-3; 10 positions match TRBD2. The CDR3 is 15 residues long. Per the germline V gene, CDR1 is SGHTA and CDR2 is FQGNSA. Germline trimming cut 6 bases from V and 5 bases from J; bases unmatched to any gene: 8. The CDR3 DNA sequence: TGTGCCAGCAGTCAAGCTAGGACTAGCGGAGATACGCAGTATTTT. Translation gives CASSQARTSGDTQYF.